The present T cell receptor beta chain was sequenced within a study of human T cells and chemical hapten exposure. Study-level information: Skin on the upper inner arm, roughly 2 cm by roughly 2 cm in size, was sensitized with 2% DPC.

V was trimmed by 5 bases and J by 9 bases, leaving 10 bases between them. This CDR3 region has 10 residues. Per germline, CDR1 SQVTM and CDR2 ANQGSEA. As regards this clonotype: Its antigen is not known.

TCRdb used MiXCR to reprocess the RACE reads, holding one entry per CDR3 protein. The sample has 180,000 or so distinct CDR3 sequences; around 13% are singletons. Time point described: patch test 1, 2 weeks after DPC sensitization. Treatment reported: therapeutic diphenylcyclopropenone sensitization with weekly scalp DPC. Study-level points and caveats: The donor cohort had alopecia, so its immune response may not match that of healthy people.

The sequence came from a woman aged 25-40 years with alopecia areata. Some clones in this sample may be carry-over from other donors' samples. The specimen was whole blood, collected in connection with sensitization to the hapten diphenylcyclopropenone (DPC). The chain employs TRBV29-1 and TRBJ1-2; D remains unclear. The DNA for the CDR3 is TGCAGCGTTTTAGAGGGAAGCTACACCTTC. Its protein is CSVLEGSYTF.